The rows below give T cell receptor beta chains drawn from one sample of a study of blood T cell repertoires in COVID-19. The repertoire was sequenced with immunoSEQ multiplex PCR; TCRdb's copy has only in-frame clones and lacks some. The table has around 72,000 clones, roughly 79% seen once; the top ten hold 20%. The sample was peripheral blood. All receptors derive from a woman in her seventies with acute or convalescent COVID-19. Each CDR3 is given with its conserved first and last residue. A D gene is named only where the DNA matches it firmly. Where a row states a size, it is once, few, many or the class of an expanded clone; other rows omit it.

j_call d_call v_call clone_size cdr3_aa cdr3_nt
TRBJ1-4 TRBD1 TRBV18 once CASSSRDRGLGEKLFF TGTGCCAGCTCATCCCGGGACAGGGGTTTAGGTGAAAAACTGTTTTTT
TRBJ1-1 TRBD1 TRBV27 NA CASSPRDRGLSNTEAFF TGTGCCAGCAGTCCCCGGGACAGGGGGCTGTCGAACACTGAAGCTTTCTTT
TRBJ1-1 NA TRBV12-3/TRBV12-4 NA CASSLHRGEAFF TGTGCCAGCAGTTTACATCGGGGGGAGGCTTTCTTT
TRBJ2-2 TRBD1 TRBV3-1/TRBV3-2 NA CASSRDKGQGSTGELFF TGTGCCAGCAGCCGCGATAAGGGACAGGGGTCCACCGGGGAGCTGTTTTTT
TRBJ2-7 TRBD1 TRBV3-1/TRBV3-2 NA CASSQGTGAGEQYF TGTGCCAGCAGCCAGGGGACAGGGGCGGGAGAGCAGTACTTC
TRBJ1-2 NA TRBV7-9 few CASSQHSNREGGYGYTF TGTGCCAGCAGCCAACACTCTAACAGGGAGGGCGGCTATGGCTACACCTTC
TRBJ1-2 NA TRBV19 NA CASTFGGNYGYTF TGTGCCAGTACATTCGGCGGGAACTATGGCTACACCTTC
TRBJ1-1 NA TRBV29-1 NA CSVDLYTEAFF TGCAGCGTTGACCTTTACACTGAAGCTTTCTTT
TRBJ2-2 NA TRBV4-1 NA CASSQQLQAGTEAGELFF TGCGCCAGCAGCCAACAACTCCAAGCGGGCACTGAGGCCGGGGAGCTGTTTTTT
TRBJ2-4 TRBD2 TRBV5-4 NA CASSYGGGLAKNIQYF TGTGCCAGCAGCTATGGGGGGGGATTAGCCAAAAACATTCAGTACTTC
TRBJ2-3 NA TRBV11-2 NA CASSQWTRGTDTQYF TGTGCCAGCAGCCAGTGGACGAGGGGGACAGATACGCAGTATTTT
TRBJ1-6 NA TRBV5-1 NA CASSPTTGSNSPLHF TGCGCCAGCAGTCCGACAACAGGGTCCAATTCACCCCTCCACTTT
TRBJ2-5 NA TRBV6-6 once CASRRTEETQYF TGTGCCAGCAGGCGGACAGAGGAGACCCAGTACTTC
TRBJ1-4 TRBD1 TRBV19 NA CASSLRQGGGEKLFF TGTGCCAGTAGTCTCCGACAGGGTGGGGGTGAAAAACTGTTTTTT
TRBJ2-1 NA TRBV24-1 NA CATSERWGRVNEQFF TGTGCCACCAGTGAGCGGTGGGGCCGGGTGAATGAGCAGTTCTTC
TRBJ2-7 TRBD1 TRBV7-8 NA CASSLPRQGPPGEQYF TGTGCCAGCAGCTTACCTAGACAGGGGCCCCCTGGGGAGCAGTACTTC
TRBJ2-1 NA TRBV9 NA CASSPGGPTYNEQFF TGTGCCAGCAGCCCCGGAGGCCCCACCTACAATGAGCAGTTCTTC
TRBJ1-1 NA TRBV29-1 NA CSVETMNTEAFF TGCAGCGTTGAGACAATGAACACTGAAGCTTTCTTT
TRBJ1-5 NA TRBV6-5 NA CASSYSEGANQPQHF TGTGCCAGCAGTTATTCAGAAGGGGCCAATCAGCCCCAGCATTTT
TRBJ2-2 TRBD1 TRBV4-1 NA CASSQDLVRTGNTGELFF TGCGCCAGCAGCCAAGATCTGGTTAGGACAGGGAACACCGGGGAGCTGTTTTTT
TRBJ2-3 NA TRBV6-6 NA CASSRDSGWATDTQYF TGTGCCAGCAGCCGCGACAGCGGGTGGGCCACAGATACGCAGTATTTT
TRBJ1-3 TRBD1 TRBV2 NA CASSEGQGALYGNTIYF TGTGCCAGCAGTGAGGGACAGGGGGCTCTATATGGAAACACCATATATTTT
TRBJ1-5 TRBD1 TRBV7-9 NA CASSRDRSRNQPQHF TGTGCCAGCAGCCGGGACAGGTCTCGCAATCAGCCCCAGCATTTT
TRBJ2-2 TRBD2 TRBV7-2 once CASSSGLVRTGELFF TGTGCCAGCAGCTCGGGACTAGTAAGAACCGGGGAGCTGTTTTTT
TRBJ1-5 NA TRBV6-5 few CASSYNRYSNQPQHF TGTGCCAGCAGTTACAACAGATATAGCAATCAGCCCCAGCATTTT
TRBJ2-7 NA TRBV5-1 NA CASSLVVDLYEQYF TGCGCCAGCAGCCTAGTCGTAGACCTTTACGAGCAGTACTTC
TRBJ1-5 TRBD1 TRBV18 NA CAGSPHRDSDVRSQHF TGTGCCGGCTCACCACACCGGGACAGCGACGTTAGGTCCCAGCATTTT